This T cell receptor (beta chain) was observed in a study of monozygotic twins with inflammatory bowel disease (dated by TCRdb to about 2019). About the investigation overall: The full study comprised 28 monozygotic twin pairs: nine German pairs (four IBD-concordant, five IBD-discordant) and 19 IBD-discordant Danish pairs. The search for disease-associated traits relied mainly on comparing IBD patients with their genetically identical healthy co-twins within discordant pairs. Each individual had, on average, about 151 000 unique TCRalpha sequences and 181 000 unique TCRbeta sequences available for analysis. Findings and caveats that apply to the study as a whole: No single strong signal or clonotype linked to IBD turned up in the results, so the idea that one exists was not supported. Fewer clonotypes were shared with other individuals by IBD patients than by healthy twins, most markedly in patients showing signs of disease activity. Because patients received different immunosuppressive treatments, the repertoires may have picked up extra background noise and variability between individuals. Distinction between different T cell subtypes could not be achieved in the analysis. TCRbeta repertoire diversity, by inverse Simpson index, was decreased in IBD patients compared with their healthy co-twins. Concordant and discordant twins showed no difference in repertoire similarity, possibly because of limited statistical power.

Comment on this clonotype: Its antigen remains unidentified.

The library was produced with 5' RACE. Each TCR library was prepared from around 3,400 ng of total RNA. For each sample, cDNA synthesis was carried out in eight separate reactions using SMARTScribe reverse transcriptase. During cDNA synthesis, template switching was used to introduce unique molecular identifiers that contained a 6-nucleotide sample barcode. TCRalpha and TCRbeta cDNA was amplified by two nested PCRs of about 15 and 9 cycles, with bead purification after each PCR. Before amplification, the cDNA was treated with uracil DNA-glycosylase and purified using the QIAquick PCR purification kit. The second PCR was the step at which Illumina TruSeq-compatible adapters and sample-specific barcodes were added. TapeStation and Qubit were used to check library quality and concentration, and 5 to 5.5 ng of each library was pooled. The pooled libraries were sequenced with 2 x 100 bp reads and custom sequencing primers on an Illumina HiSeq2500 single-index Rapid Run. The authors' pipeline ran thus. MiGEC version 1.2.6 was used for UMI-based consensus assembly, which corrected PCR and sequencing errors. MiXCR version 2.1.1 handled V(D)J alignment, clonotype assembly and CDR3 extraction. To normalise gene usage, clonotype sharing and MAIT/NKT TCR abundance, the analysis used the top 1000, 10 000 and 20 000 clonotypes per sample. Diversity was computed as the inverse Simpson index with the vegan R package after downsampling to 27 000 UMIs. Paired Mann-Whitney U tests were applied to discordant twin pairs, and Benjamini-Hochberg correction was used for multiple testing. Following reprocessing of the reads by TCRdb, the data hold one row per CDR3 protein sequence and no DNA is available. TCRdb, not the authors, supplied the V and J calls. The table held for this sample gives just over 300,000 distinct CDR3 sequences. The ten largest clones represent about 5% of the sample.

From each donor, an approximately 2.3 ml peripheral blood sample was collected into PAXgene tubes and kept at -80 degrees C. Without any T cell sorting, total RNA was extracted from whole blood using the PAXgene blood miRNA kit on an automated QIAcube. Peripheral blood from monozygotic twin pairs concordant or discordant for inflammatory bowel disease was subjected to deep TCRalpha and TCRbeta repertoire profiling with unique molecular barcoding. For every twin pair, smoking habits were documented, and each individual was categorised as a current, former or never smoker. The germline V gene yields SGHTA for CDR1 and FQGNSA for CDR2. Spanning cysteine to phenylalanine, the CDR3 consists of 14 amino acids. No DNA appears here.

Sequenced input: blood. This sequence uses TRBV7-2 and TRBJ1-6; TCRdb picks TRBD1, but there is no DNA to check that call. This receptor was identified in a human donor with ulcerative colitis or Crohn's disease, or a healthy co-twin of an affected twin (not recorded which). The CDR3 protein is CASSLAGYNSPLHF.